Shown below are 26 T cell receptor beta chains from a single sample sequenced in a study of identical twins. In TCRdb, the 5' RACE reads were re-called with MiXCR into one record per CDR3 protein. The data hold around 1.7 million distinct CDR3 sequences, with around 29% observed a single time. The sample consisted of cord blood. These receptors all stem from a newborn girl in good health.

The chain links TRBV20-1 to TRBJ2-1; 7 nucleotides line up with TRBD2. Germline V gene data show CDR1 as DFQATT and CDR2 as SNEGSKA (reference sequence). This CDR3 is built from 17 residues. V trimming: 5 bases; J trimming: 0 bases; junction bases outside the gene matches: 13. The CDR3 bases are TGCAGTGCTCATTTCCCTGACCTAGCGGACTCCTACAATGAGCAGTTCTTC. Translating gives CSAHFPDLADSYNEQFF.

The CDR3 sequence is CASSPVSNEQFF. The DNA for the CDR3 is TGTGCCAGCTCACCTGTGTCTAATGAGCAGTTCTTC. This rearrangement joins TRBV18 to TRBJ2-1; D is unresolved. The CDR3 has 12 residues. V lost 3 bases and J 7 bases, leaving 7 bases between the germline ends. The germline CDR1 and CDR2 sequences are KGHSH and LQKENI.

As to this clonotype: A much more abundant neighbour one base away suggests this may be a read error. The CDR3 loop reads CSVRGGSNPYDEQFF. In nucleotides, the CDR3 is TGCAGCGTTCGTGGCGGGAGTAACCCGTACGATGAGCAGTTCTTC. The J gene is TRBJ2-1, the V gene TRBV29-1; the match to TRBD2 covers 7 bases. This CDR3 contains 15 residues. The V segment lost 5 bases and the J segment 8 bases; nucleotides outside the gene matches: 15. The germline CDR1 and CDR2 sequences are SQVTM and ANQGSEA.

The chain has TRBV12-3 or TRBV12-4 and TRBJ1-6; 7 bases map to TRBD1. With 2 bases clipped from V and 7 bases from J, the junction kept 2 bases outside the gene matches. This CDR3 comprises 14 residues. This CDR3 reads CASSLTRGNSPLHF. CDR3 DNA sequence: TGTGCCAGCAGTTTAACCAGGGGGAATTCACCCCTCCACTTT.

This chain uses TRBV6-1 with TRBJ2-1, with 14 bases matching TRBD2. CDR3 length: 18 amino acids. Germline CDR1 MNHNS, CDR2 SASEGT. With 3 bases clipped from V and 4 bases from J, the junction kept 8 bases outside the gene matches. The CDR3 bases are TGTGCCAGCAGTGAGACTAGCGGGAGGGCCTTTTGGTACAATGAGCAGTTCTTC. This encodes CASSETSGRAFWYNEQFF.

The chain recombines TRBV12-3 or TRBV12-4 with TRBJ1-1; possible D gene TRBD1, 5 bases. This CDR3 contains 15 residues. The ends were cut back, 6 bases at V and 8 bases at J, with 22 bases in the middle. The CDR3 loop reads CASRIPKSGRREAFF. In DNA, the CDR3 is TGTGCCAGCAGGATCCCCAAATCAGGGAGGAGAGAAGCTTTCTTT.

This clonotype was counted between two and nine times. V gene TRBV7-9 combines with J gene TRBJ2-7; 7 nucleotides align to TRBD1. The V gene end was trimmed by 2 bases and the J gene end by 7 bases; junction bases not matched to a gene: 11. Germline V gene sequence: CDR1 SEHNR, CDR2 FQNEAQ (reference sequence). The CDR3 is 15 amino acids. Here the CDR3 DNA reads TGTGCCAGCAGCTTAACGACAGGGATGTACAATGAGCAGTACTTC. This codes for CASSLTTGMYNEQYF.

The V call is TRBV4-2, the J call TRBJ2-1; 9 positions match TRBD2. The V and J ends lost 0 bases and 0 bases, in that order; junction bases with no gene match: 3. This CDR3 spans 17 amino acids. The V gene's germline CDR1 is LGHNA and CDR2 YNFKEQ. CDR3 sequence: CASSQEGAGGSYNEQFF. For the CDR3, the DNA is TGTGCCAGCAGCCAAGAGGGAGCGGGAGGCTCCTACAATGAGCAGTTCTTC.

The V and J genes are TRBV2 and TRBJ2-3; no clear D. This CDR3 has 17 amino acids. Germline values: CDR1 SNHLY, CDR2 FYNNEI. Trimming removed 6 bases from V and 2 bases from J, with 21 bases in between. In DNA form, the CDR3 reads TGTGCCAGCAGCGGGTTCTCACTACACAGATACACAGATACGCAGTATTTT. Amino acids: CASSGFSLHRYTDTQYF.

In its sample, this clonotype was seen many times. The rearrangement links TRBV12-3 or TRBV12-4 to TRBJ2-7, with D possibly being TRBD1 or TRBD2 (5 bases each). The CDR3 has 13 residues. The V gene lost 2 bases and the J gene lost 3 bases, with 8 bases spanning the gap. CDR3: CASSLFGGYEQYF. The CDR3 coding sequence is TGTGCCAGCAGTTTATTTGGGGGCTACGAGCAGTACTTC.

A remark on this clonotype: One end of the junction varies from germline; a read error may be responsible. The chain links TRBV14 to TRBJ2-5; TRBD1 matches at 7 bases. The CDR3 is 14 amino acids. Germline assignment: CDR1 SGHDN and CDR2 FVKESK. For the CDR3, the DNA is TGTGCCAGCAGCCACACTCACAGGGGAGAGACCGAGTACTTC. Encoded protein: CASSHTHRGETEYF.

This clonotype showed up many times. One end of the junction is discordant with germline, which a read error may explain. In DNA, the CDR3 is TGTGCCAGCAGTTTAGGGGCGGGAAAAGAGACCCAGTACTTC. It translates to CASSLGAGKETQYF. This sequence joins TRBV5-1 and TRBJ2-5, with D possibly TRBD2 on 6 matching bases. The V gene's germline CDR1 is SGHRS and CDR2 YFSETQ. This CDR3 has 14 residues.

The sample holds a few counts of this clonotype. V and J are TRBV12-3 or TRBV12-4 and TRBJ2-1, with D hard to call. The DNA end lines up better with TRBJ2-7; the J call may be wrong. The CDR3 runs 14 residues. The CDR3 DNA follows: TGTGCCAGCAGTCCTTTGGGCTCCTACAATGAGCAGTACTTC. Translating it yields CASSPLGSYNEQYF.

V is TRBV15 and J is TRBJ2-7; 7 positions match TRBD1. Trimming took 3 bases from V and 3 from J; bases not matched to a gene: 8. Germline V gives CDR1 LNHNV, CDR2 YYDKDF (reference sequence). There are 15 residues in the CDR3. The DNA of the CDR3 is TGTGCCACCAGCAGCGACAGGGTCAGCAGCTACGAGCAGTACTTC. It yields the protein CATSSDRVSSYEQYF.

The rearrangement links TRBV12-3 or TRBV12-4 to TRBJ2-2; TRBD2 might be the D (6 bases). The V end was cut by 8 bases, the J end by 4 bases, with 17 bases between. This CDR3 has 15 amino acids. The CDR3, as DNA: TGTGCCAGCTCACGGGCGGGGAAGGTCACCGGGGAGCTGTTTTTT. This codes for CASSRAGKVTGELFF.

V usage is TRBV25-1 and J usage is TRBJ1-2; D call uncertain. Germline CDR1 is MGHDK and CDR2 is SYGVNS. The CDR3 sequence is 15 residues long. Trimming stripped 3 bases from V and 0 bases from J, with 11 bases between. CDR3 nucleotides: TGTGCCAGCAGTGATATGAGGGCCCCTAACTATGGCTACACCTTC. Amino acids: CASSDMRAPNYGYTF.

The chain joins TRBV4-2 to TRBJ1-2; D remains unclear. CDR1 and CDR2 from the germline V gene are LGHNA and YNFKEQ. CDR3 size: 15 residues. V gave up 0 bases and J gave up 4 bases, with 12 bases separating them. The DNA for the CDR3 is TGTGCCAGCAGCCAAGAGGGCAGGAAGGTCTATGGCTACACCTTC. Amino acids: CASSQEGRKVYGYTF.

This clonotype was seen at least ten times. The chain is built from TRBV20-1 and TRBJ2-7; no firm D call. The germline V gene encodes CDR1 DFQATT and CDR2 SNEGSKA (reference sequence). The CDR3 runs 12 residues. The V end was cut by 6 bases, the J end by 4 bases, with 13 bases between. CDR3 DNA: TGCAGTGCCCGATGGGCCGGGTACGAGCAGTACTTC. Translating it yields CSARWAGYEQYF.

The chain is built from TRBV4-1 and TRBJ1-2; D remains unclear. Germline V gene data show CDR1 as MGHRA and CDR2 as YSYEKL. V dropped 4 bases and J dropped 3 bases, with 15 bases sitting between them. The CDR3 runs to 15 residues. The CDR3: CASSPSDGPYYGYTF. The CDR3 DNA is TGCGCCAGCAGCCCCTCGGACGGCCCTTACTATGGCTACACCTTC.

The chain recombines TRBV4-1 with TRBJ2-7; 7 nucleotides match TRBD1. J gave up 2 bases and V 0 bases, and 1 base lay outside the gene matches. CDR3 length equals 14 residues. In germline, CDR1 is MGHRA, CDR2 YSYEKL. CDR3 DNA: TGCGCCAGCAGCCAAGAGGGACAGCCCTACGAGCAGTACTTC. This sequence encodes CASSQEGQPYEQYF.

This clonotype was recorded a few times. This chain links TRBV10-3 with TRBJ2-7; 9 bases line up with TRBD2. V shed 4 bases, J shed 2 bases, and the junction held 3 bases outside the gene matches. The CDR3 totals 14 residues. Germline CDR1 is ENHRY and CDR2 is SYGVKD. This CDR3 reads CAISGAGGTYEQYF. CDR3 coding DNA: TGTGCCATCAGTGGAGCGGGAGGAACCTACGAGCAGTACTTC.

Comment on this clonotype: One end of the junction is discordant with germline, which a read error may explain. The gene calls are TRBV7-2 and TRBJ2-1; 8 bases map to TRBD2. CDR1 is SGHTA, CDR2 FQGNSA, per germline. This CDR3 region has 16 residues. CDR3 amino acids: CASSFTSGGYGDERFF. CDR3 DNA sequence: TGTGCCAGCAGCTTCACCAGCGGGGGCTACGGGGATGAGCGGTTCTTC.

V gene TRBV6-2 or TRBV6-3 combines with J gene TRBJ2-3; tentative D call: TRBD1 (6 bases). CDR3 length: 15 residues. The germline V gene has CDR1 MNHEY and CDR2 SVGEGT. Trimming shortened V by 2 bases and J by 1 base, and 10 bases separated the two germline ends. The DNA of the CDR3 is TGTGCCAGCAGTTACCTCCGACAGGGCACAGATACGCAGTATTTT. Its protein product is CASSYLRQGTDTQYF.

To note about this clonotype: One end of the junction fails to match germline, which may point to a read error. The rearrangement links TRBV4-1 to TRBJ2-1; TRBD2 agrees at 12 bases. Germline-derived CDR1 and CDR2 are MGHRA and YSYEKL. The CDR3 has 17 residues. As DNA, the CDR3 is TGCACCAGCAGCCAAGGCCCCCTAGCGGGGGGGTACAATGAGCAGTTCTTC. This gives the protein CTSSQGPLAGGYNEQFF.

V and J are TRBV24-1 and TRBJ1-6; tentative D call: TRBD1 (5 bases). Germline V gene lookup returns CDR1 KGHDR and CDR2 SFDVKD. V was cut by 5 bases and J by 2 bases, with 12 bases left in between. This CDR3 is 16 amino acids long. The CDR3 bases are TGTGCCACCAGTGGCCCCTGGGGGGCCTATAATTCACCCCTCCACTTT. Protein: CATSGPWGAYNSPLHF.

This chain connects TRBV25-1 to TRBJ2-7; 10 bases fit TRBD2. Germline CDR1 reads MGHDK; CDR2 reads SYGVNS. The CDR3 has 13 amino acids. V dropped 6 bases and J dropped 2; count of bases not matched to a gene: 1. CDR3 sequence: CASRAGGPYEQYF. The CDR3 DNA is TGTGCCAGCAGAGCGGGAGGGCCCTACGAGCAGTACTTC.